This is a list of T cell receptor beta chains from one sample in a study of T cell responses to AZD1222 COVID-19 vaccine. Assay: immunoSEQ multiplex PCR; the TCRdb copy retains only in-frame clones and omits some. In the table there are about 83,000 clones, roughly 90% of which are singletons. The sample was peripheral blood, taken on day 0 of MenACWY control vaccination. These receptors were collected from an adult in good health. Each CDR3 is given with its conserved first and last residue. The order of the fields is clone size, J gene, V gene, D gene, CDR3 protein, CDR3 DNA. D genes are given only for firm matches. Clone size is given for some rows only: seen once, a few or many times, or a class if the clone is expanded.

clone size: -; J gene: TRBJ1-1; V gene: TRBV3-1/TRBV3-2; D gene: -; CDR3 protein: CASSQGENTEAFF; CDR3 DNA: TGTGCCAGCAGCCAAGGGGAGAACACTGAAGCTTTCTTT
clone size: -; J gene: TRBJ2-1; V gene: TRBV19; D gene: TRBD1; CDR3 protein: CASSIGRDSSYNEQFF; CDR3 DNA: TGTGCCAGTAGTATAGGCAGGGACAGCTCCTACAATGAGCAGTTCTTC
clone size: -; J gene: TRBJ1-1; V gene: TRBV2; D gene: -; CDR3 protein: CASQAGGDRNTEAFF; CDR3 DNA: TGTGCCAGCCAAGCGGGGGGTGACAGGAACACTGAAGCTTTCTTT
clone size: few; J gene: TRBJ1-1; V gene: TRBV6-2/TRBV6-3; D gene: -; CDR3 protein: CASSYVVNTEAFF; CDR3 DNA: TGTGCCAGCAGTTACGTGGTGAACACTGAAGCTTTCTTT
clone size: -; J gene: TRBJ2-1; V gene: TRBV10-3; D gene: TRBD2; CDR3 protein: CATAEGLAGGVGSYNEQFF; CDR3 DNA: TGTGCCACCGCTGAAGGACTAGCGGGAGGAGTAGGATCCTACAATGAGCAGTTCTTC
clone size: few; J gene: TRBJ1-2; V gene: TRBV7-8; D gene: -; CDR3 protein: CASRRRGGLGYTF; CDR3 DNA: TGTGCCAGCAGAAGGAGGGGTGGTCTCGGCTACACCTTC
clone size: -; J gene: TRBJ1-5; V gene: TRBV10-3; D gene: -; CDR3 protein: CAISGDGAAYQPQHF; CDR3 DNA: TGTGCCATCAGCGGGGACGGGGCGGCCTATCAGCCCCAGCATTTT
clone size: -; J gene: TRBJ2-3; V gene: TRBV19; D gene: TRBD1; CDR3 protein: CASSIFGGQGRTDTQYF; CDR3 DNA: TGTGCCAGTAGTATATTTGGGGGACAGGGTAGGACAGATACGCAGTATTTT
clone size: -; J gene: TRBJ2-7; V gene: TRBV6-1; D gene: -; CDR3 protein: CASSDRTYEQYF; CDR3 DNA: TGTGCCAGCAGTGATCGGACCTACGAGCAGTACTTC
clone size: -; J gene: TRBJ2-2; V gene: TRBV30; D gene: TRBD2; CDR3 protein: CAWTSGSGELFF; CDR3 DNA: TGTGCCTGGACTAGCGGGAGCGGGGAGCTGTTTTTT
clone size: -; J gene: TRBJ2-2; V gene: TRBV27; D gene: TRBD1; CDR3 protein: CASSPWDRGTGRAPGELFF; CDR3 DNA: TGTGCCAGCAGTCCCTGGGACAGGGGTACTGGGAGGGCCCCCGGGGAGCTGTTTTTT
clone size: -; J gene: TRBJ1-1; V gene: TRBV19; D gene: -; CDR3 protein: CASSILGYTEAFF; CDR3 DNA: TGTGCCAGTAGTATCTTAGGATACACTGAAGCTTTCTTT
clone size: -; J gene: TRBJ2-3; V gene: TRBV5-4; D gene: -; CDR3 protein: CASSPPANSRDTQYF; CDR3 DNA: TGTGCCAGCAGCCCCCCTGCCAACTCAAGGGATACGCAGTATTTT
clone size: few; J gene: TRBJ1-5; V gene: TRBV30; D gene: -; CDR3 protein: CAWSGAPGQPQHF; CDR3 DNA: TGTGCCTGGAGCGGGGCGCCAGGACAGCCCCAGCATTTT
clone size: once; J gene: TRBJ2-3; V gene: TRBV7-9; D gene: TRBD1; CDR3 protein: CASSLDRVLGPDTQYF; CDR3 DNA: TGTGCCAGCAGCTTGGACAGGGTCTTGGGCCCAGATACGCAGTATTTT
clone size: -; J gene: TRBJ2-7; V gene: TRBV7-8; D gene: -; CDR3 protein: CASSNQPRTRYEQYF; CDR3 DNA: TGTGCCAGCAGCAATCAACCGCGGACAAGGTACGAGCAGTACTTC
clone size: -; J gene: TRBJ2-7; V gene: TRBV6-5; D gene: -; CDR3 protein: CASTKNYEQYF; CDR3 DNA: TGTGCCAGCACCAAGAACTACGAGCAGTACTTC
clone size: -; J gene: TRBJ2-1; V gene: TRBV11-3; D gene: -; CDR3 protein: CASSRRLGSYNEQFF; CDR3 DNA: TGTGCCAGCAGCCGACGACTAGGCTCCTACAATGAGCAGTTCTTC
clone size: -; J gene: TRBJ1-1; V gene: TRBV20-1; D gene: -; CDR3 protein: CSARVYPEAFF; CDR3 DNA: TGCAGTGCTAGAGTCTACCCTGAAGCTTTCTTT
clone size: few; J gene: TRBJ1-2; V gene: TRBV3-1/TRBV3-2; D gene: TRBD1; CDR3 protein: CASSQLAGQIGYGYTF; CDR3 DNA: TGTGCCAGCAGCCAACTTGCGGGACAGATTGGCTATGGCTACACCTTC
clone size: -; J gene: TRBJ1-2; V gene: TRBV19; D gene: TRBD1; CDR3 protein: CASTPGGPDYGYTF; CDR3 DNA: TGTGCCAGTACCCCAGGGGGGCCAGACTATGGCTACACCTTC
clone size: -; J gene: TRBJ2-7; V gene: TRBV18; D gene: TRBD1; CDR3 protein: CASSLPTGFTYEQYF; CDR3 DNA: TGTGCCAGCTCTCTTCCGACAGGGTTTACCTACGAGCAGTACTTC
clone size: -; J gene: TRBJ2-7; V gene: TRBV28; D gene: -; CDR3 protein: CASSFHQLTYEQYF; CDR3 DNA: TGTGCCAGCAGTTTTCATCAGTTAACCTACGAGCAGTACTTC
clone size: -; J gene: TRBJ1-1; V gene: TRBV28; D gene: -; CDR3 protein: CASRGRNTEAFF; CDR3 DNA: TGTGCCAGCAGAGGGAGGAACACTGAAGCTTTCTTT
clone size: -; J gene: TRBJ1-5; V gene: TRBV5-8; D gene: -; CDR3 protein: CASSLEVWGGQPQHF; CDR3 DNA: TGTGCCAGCAGCTTGGAGGTGTGGGGGGGACAGCCCCAGCATTTT
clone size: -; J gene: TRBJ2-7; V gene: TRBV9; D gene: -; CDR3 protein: CASSVGAGAYEQYF; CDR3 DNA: TGTGCCAGCAGCGTGGGGGCTGGAGCCTACGAGCAGTACTTC
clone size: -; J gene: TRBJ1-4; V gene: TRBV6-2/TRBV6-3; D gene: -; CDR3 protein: CASSGQETQLFF; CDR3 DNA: TGTGCCAGCAGTGGTCAGGAGACCCAACTGTTTTTT
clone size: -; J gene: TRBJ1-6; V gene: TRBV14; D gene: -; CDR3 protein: CASSLSSGSPLHF; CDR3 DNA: TGTGCCAGCAGCTTAAGCTCGGGATCACCCCTCCACTTT
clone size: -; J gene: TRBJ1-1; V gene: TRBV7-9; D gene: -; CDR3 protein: CASSSEGGGYEAFF; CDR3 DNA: TGTGCCAGCAGCTCTGAGGGCGGAGGATATGAAGCTTTCTTT
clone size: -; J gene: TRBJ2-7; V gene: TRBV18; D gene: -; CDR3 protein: CASAAGESYEQYF; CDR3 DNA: TGTGCCAGCGCCGCCGGGGAGTCCTACGAGCAGTACTTC
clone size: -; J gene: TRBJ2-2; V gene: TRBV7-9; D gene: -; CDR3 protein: CASSPSSGRNTGELFF; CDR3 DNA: TGTGCCAGCAGCCCCTCGTCGGGCAGGAACACCGGGGAGCTGTTTTTT
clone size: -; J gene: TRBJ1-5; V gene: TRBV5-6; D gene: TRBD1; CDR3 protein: CASSLDRGGQPQHF; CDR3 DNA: TGTGCCAGCAGCTTGGACAGGGGAGGCCAGCCCCAGCATTTT
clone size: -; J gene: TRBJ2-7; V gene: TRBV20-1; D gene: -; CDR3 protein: CSASGRAYEQYF; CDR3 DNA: TGCAGTGCTAGTGGCAGAGCCTACGAGCAGTACTTC
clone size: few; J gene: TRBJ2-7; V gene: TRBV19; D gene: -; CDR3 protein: CASSTDKVYEQYF; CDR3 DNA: TGTGCCAGTAGTACCGACAAAGTCTACGAGCAGTACTTC
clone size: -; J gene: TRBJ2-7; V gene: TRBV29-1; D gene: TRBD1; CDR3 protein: CSVEDYGQGGYEQYF; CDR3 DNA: TGCAGCGTTGAAGATTACGGACAGGGAGGCTACGAGCAGTACTTC
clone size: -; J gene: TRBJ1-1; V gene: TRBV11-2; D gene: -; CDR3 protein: CASSLVGQGSRTEAFF; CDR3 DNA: TGTGCCAGCAGCTTAGTAGGGCAGGGGTCGAGAACTGAAGCTTTCTTT
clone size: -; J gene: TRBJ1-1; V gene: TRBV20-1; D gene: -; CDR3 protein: CSARRFEAFF; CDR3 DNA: TGCAGTGCTAGACGCTTTGAAGCTTTCTTT
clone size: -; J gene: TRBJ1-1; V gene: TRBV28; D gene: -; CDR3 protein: CASSQWTPFTPTEAFF; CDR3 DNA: TGTGCCAGCAGCCAATGGACACCTTTCACCCCGACTGAAGCTTTCTTT
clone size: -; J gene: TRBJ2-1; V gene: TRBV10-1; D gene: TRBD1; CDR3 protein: CASSEDRVTYNEQFF; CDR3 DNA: TGCGCCAGCAGTGAGGACAGGGTGACCTACAATGAGCAGTTCTTC
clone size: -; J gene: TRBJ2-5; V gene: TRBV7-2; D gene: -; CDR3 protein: CASSRTRGGETQYF; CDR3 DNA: TGTGCCAGCAGCCGGACGCGGGGCGGAGAGACCCAGTACTTC
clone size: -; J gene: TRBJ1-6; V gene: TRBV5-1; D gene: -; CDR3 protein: CASSLGAGHSPLHF; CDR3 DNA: TGCGCCAGCAGCTTGGGGGCAGGGCATTCACCCCTCCACTTT
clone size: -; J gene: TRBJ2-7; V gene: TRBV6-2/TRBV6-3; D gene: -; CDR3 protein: CASSWGEAGRGYEQYF; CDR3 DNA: TGTGCCAGCAGTTGGGGTGAGGCGGGCCGGGGGTACGAGCAGTACTTC
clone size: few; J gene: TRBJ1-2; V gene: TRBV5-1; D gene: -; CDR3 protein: CASSSFPGDGYTF; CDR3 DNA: TGCGCCAGCAGCTCGTTCCCAGGGGATGGCTACACCTTC
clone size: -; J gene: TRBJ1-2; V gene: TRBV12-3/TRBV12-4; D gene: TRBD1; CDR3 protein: CASSSGQIYGYTF; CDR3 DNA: TGTGCCAGCAGTTCGGGACAGATCTATGGCTACACCTTC
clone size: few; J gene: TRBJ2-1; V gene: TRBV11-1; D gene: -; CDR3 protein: CASRSRTAGDEQFF; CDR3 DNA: TGTGCCAGCAGAAGTCGGACAGCCGGGGATGAGCAGTTCTTC
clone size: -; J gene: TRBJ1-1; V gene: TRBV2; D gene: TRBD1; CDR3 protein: CASSENRGAFF; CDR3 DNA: TGTGCCAGCAGTGAAAACAGGGGGGCTTTCTTT
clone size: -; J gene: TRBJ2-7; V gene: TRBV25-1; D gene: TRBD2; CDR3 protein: CASSEYRLAGGYEQYF; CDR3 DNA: TGTGCCAGCAGTGAATATAGGCTAGCGGGTGGGTACGAGCAGTACTTC
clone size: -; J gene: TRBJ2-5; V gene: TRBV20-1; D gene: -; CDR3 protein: CSASRTAEETQYF; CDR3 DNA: TGCAGTGCTAGTCGGACAGCAGAAGAGACCCAGTACTTC
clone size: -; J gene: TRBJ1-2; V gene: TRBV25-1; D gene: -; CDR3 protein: CASSTSNGYTF; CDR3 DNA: TGTGCCAGCAGTACCTCCAATGGCTACACCTTC
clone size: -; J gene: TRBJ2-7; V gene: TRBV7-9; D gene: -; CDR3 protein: CASSSTRGIDEQYF; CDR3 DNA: TGTGCCAGCAGCTCCACAAGAGGGATCGACGAGCAGTACTTC
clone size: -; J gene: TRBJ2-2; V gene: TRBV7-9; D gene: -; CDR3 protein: CASSLRGENTGELFF; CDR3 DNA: TGTGCCAGCAGCTTGCGGGGAGAGAACACCGGGGAGCTGTTTTTT
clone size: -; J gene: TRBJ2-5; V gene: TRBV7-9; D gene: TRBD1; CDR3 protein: CASSRRDRYPYQETQYF; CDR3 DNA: TGTGCCAGCAGCCGCCGGGACAGGTACCCGTACCAAGAGACCCAGTACTTC
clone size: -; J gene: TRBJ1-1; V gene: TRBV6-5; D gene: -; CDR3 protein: CASSNPFNTEAFF; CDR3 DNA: TGTGCCAGCAGTAACCCTTTTAACACTGAAGCTTTCTTT
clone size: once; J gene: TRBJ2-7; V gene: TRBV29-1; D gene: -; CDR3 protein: CSVPVGGTYEQYF; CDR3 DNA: TGCAGCGTCCCAGTAGGGGGGACCTACGAGCAGTACTTC
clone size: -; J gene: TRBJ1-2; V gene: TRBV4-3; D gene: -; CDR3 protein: CASSQRETSNYGYTF; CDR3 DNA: TGCGCCAGCAGCCAGAGGGAAACATCGAACTATGGCTACACCTTC